This TCR beta chain was captured in a study of Ad26.COV2.S vaccination and SARS-CoV-2 variants. Across the study: Once, or twice with 56 days between doses, Ad26.COV2.S was given intramuscularly.

Clones were sequenced by immunoSEQ multiplex PCR, and TCRdb holds only the in-frame ones, with some missing. The sample consists of a few hundred thousand clones, around 82% of them appearing once. The germline V gene encodes CDR1 KGHSH and CDR2 LQKENI. V shed 1 base and J shed 8 bases, with 11 bases lying between them. The CDR3 has 13 amino acids. The treatment is: roughly 19 received Ad26.COV2.S at low or high dose, single or two shots; 5 received placebo; per-sample allocation not given. Each sample was drawn 63 days after the first injection (of vaccine or placebo). The V call is TRBV18, the J call TRBJ1-2, with a possible D match to TRBD1 (5 bases). This sample comprised peripheral blood, obtained in a trial of Ad26.COV2.S vaccine versus placebo. This sequence originates from a person between 18 and 60 years old who received the Ad26.COV2.S COVID-19 vaccine or a placebo. The CDR3 protein is CASSPLGTGGYTF. The CDR3 coding sequence is TGTGCCAGCTCACCACTGGGGACGGGAGGCTACACCTTC.